The clone carrying this T cell receptor beta chain was recorded a few times. The antigen remains undetermined. V trimming: 3 bases; J trimming: 4 bases; junction bases outside the gene matches: 2. This CDR3 has 14 amino acids. Germline values: CDR1 SGHTA, CDR2 FQGNSA. This sample was taken from a study of early T cells in non-severe SARS-CoV-2 infection. Study conclusions and caveats: Clonotype matching in VDJdb favored anti-spike CD8 responses and did not capture private and CD4 specificities.

Attachment of unique molecular identifiers was made to individual cDNA molecules. In TCRdb, the 5' RACE reads were re-called with MiXCR into one record per CDR3 protein. Seen here are fewer than 80,000 distinct CDR3 sequences, around a tenth observed once, and the top ten hold under 6.5%. The TCR comes from an adult who was a healthcare worker with PCR-confirmed SARS-CoV-2 infection or an uninfected control (not recorded which). The chain uses TRBV7-2 and TRBJ1-2; 10 nucleotides align to TRBD1. Sequenced material: whole blood. The CDR3 is CASSLTGGGYGYTF. The CDR3 nucleotides are TGTGCCAGCAGCTTGACAGGGGGCGGCTATGGCTACACCTTC. Complete variable domain (other parts from reference TRBV7-2 and TRBJ1-2): GAGVSQSPSNKVTEKGKDVELRCDPISGHTALYWYRQSLGQGLEFLIYFQGNSAPDKSGLPSDRFSAERTGGSVSTLTIQRTQQEDSAVYLCASSLTGGGYGYTFGSGTRLTVV.